The next 13 T cell receptor beta chains were all read from a single sample in a study of CD8 T cells in Susac syndrome. Random hexamers primed reverse transcription of about 0.5 to 1 ug RNA. TCRdb itself ran the immunoSEQ multiplex PCR reads through MiXCR, one entry per CDR3 protein. The sample consists of approximately 110,000 distinct CDR3 sequences, about 96% of them appearing once. Sequencing was performed on CD4+ T cells from PBMCs. All receptors derive from a human donor in good health.

V usage is TRBV5-4 and J usage is TRBJ2-1; TRBD1 matches 9 bases. The CDR3 runs 16 residues. Trimming removed 4 bases from V and 3 bases from J; junction bases left unmatched: 8. CDR1 SGHNT and CDR2 YYREEE come from the germline V gene (reference sequence). CDR3 residues: CASSGMTGGRYNEQFF. Here the CDR3 DNA reads TGTGCCAGCAGCGGTATGACAGGGGGACGCTACAATGAGCAGTTCTTC.

The V call is TRBV3-1, the J call TRBJ2-1; 7 bases line up with TRBD2. V lost 2 bases and J lost 9; bases outside the gene matches: 10. The CDR3 loop spans 15 amino acids. Per the germline V gene, CDR1 is LGHDT and CDR2 is YNNKEL (reference sequence). In DNA form, the CDR3 reads TGTGCCAGCAGCCAACTGAGGGCTAGCGGCATTGAGCAGTTCTTC. Translation: CASSQLRASGIEQFF.

The genes are TRBV2 and TRBJ2-2; 11 nucleotides line up with TRBD1. The CDR3 covers 15 residues. Germline CDR1 SNHLY, CDR2 FYNNEI. V lost 7 bases, J lost 5 bases, and 6 bases stayed unmatched. The CDR3 is CASNGQGARTGELFF. DNA of the CDR3: TGTGCCAGCAACGGACAGGGGGCGAGAACCGGGGAGCTGTTTTTT.

V usage is TRBV3-1 and J usage is TRBJ2-7; D remains ambiguous. Germline V gives CDR1 LGHDT, CDR2 YNNKEL (reference sequence). The CDR3 loop spans 12 amino acids. Deletions cut 4 bases from V and 3 bases from J, with 7 bases between. The CDR3: CASSLNDYEQYF. CDR3 bases: TGTGCCAGCAGCCTGAACGACTACGAGCAGTACTTC.

The chain uses TRBV7-2 and TRBJ2-3, with 7 bases that match TRBD1. J lost 4 bases, V lost 5 bases, and 6 bases had no gene match. CDR1 is SGHTA and CDR2 is FQGNSA in the germline V gene. This CDR3 has 14 amino acids. In DNA, the CDR3 is TGTGCCAGCAGCCCACAAACAGGGGCAGATACGCAGTATTTT. Translation gives CASSPQTGADTQYF.

The chain employs TRBV28 and TRBJ1-5; 8 nucleotides align to TRBD1. There are 16 residues in the CDR3. Germline V lookup: CDR1 MDHEN, CDR2 SYDVKM. J gave up 4 bases and V 6 bases, and 11 bases lay outside the gene matches. The chain's CDR3 is CASSILGQGMNQPQHF. In DNA form, the CDR3 reads TGTGCCAGCAGCATACTCGGACAGGGAATGAATCAGCCCCAGCATTTT.

This clonotype was recorded a few times. The chain links TRBV12-3 or TRBV12-4 to TRBJ2-7; D may correspond to TRBD1 or TRBD2 (5 bases each). V was trimmed by 6 bases and J by 2 bases, leaving 14 bases between them. The CDR3 runs to 14 residues. This chain's CDR3 is CASSHSGAPYEQYF. In nucleotides, the CDR3 is TGTGCCAGCAGCCATTCCGGGGCCCCCTACGAGCAGTACTTC.

J is TRBJ2-3 and V is TRBV7-3, with unresolved D. Germline V gives CDR1 SGHTA, CDR2 FQGTGA. V was pared by 6 bases and J by 4 bases, with 14 bases between. CDR3 length equals 14 residues. The CDR3 protein is CASSPTGPPDTQYF. Written as DNA, the CDR3 is TGTGCCAGCAGTCCCACTGGGCCCCCAGATACGCAGTATTTT.

The V call is TRBV20-1, the J call TRBJ2-5; no clear D. Germline V gives CDR1 DFQATT, CDR2 SNEGSKA (reference sequence). V was pared by 0 bases and J by 2 bases, with 10 bases between. This CDR3 spans 14 amino acids. In DNA form, the CDR3 reads TGCAGTGCTAGAGAACTGGGCCGACAAGAGACCCAGTACTTC. Translation gives CSARELGRQETQYF.

This chain links TRBV4-2 with TRBJ2-5; TRBD2 aligns across 11 bases. The CDR3 is 15 residues long. From germline, CDR1 is LGHNA and CDR2 YNFKEQ. V shed 3 bases, J shed 5 bases, and the junction held 5 bases outside the gene matches. The CDR3 loop reads CASSHGTSGPETQYF. The CDR3 DNA reads as TGTGCCAGCAGCCACGGGACTAGCGGTCCGGAGACCCAGTACTTC.

This chain links TRBV11-2 with TRBJ2-1; D not certain. V lost 5 bases to trimming and J lost 8 bases, with 19 bases between them. Germline loops: CDR1 SGHAT, CDR2 FQNNGV. The CDR3 covers 15 residues. The CDR3 DNA is TGTGCCAGCAGCCCCCTGTGGGCCGCACTGGATGAGCAGTTCTTC. This translates into CASSPLWAALDEQFF.

This chain joins TRBV28 and TRBJ1-2; the D gene is possibly TRBD1 (6 bases). V was shortened by 5 bases and J by 8 bases, with 9 bases between the two germline ends. This CDR3 has 11 amino acids. Germline V gene data show CDR1 as MDHEN and CDR2 as SYDVKM. In DNA form, the CDR3 reads TGTGCCAGCAGTGCCGACAGGGGCTACACCTTC. Its protein is CASSADRGYTF.

The chain combines TRBV20-1 with TRBJ2-2, with 8 bases that match TRBD2. The CDR3 covers 15 residues. The ends lost 5 bases at V and 2 bases at J; junction bases unmatched: 7. Germline V gene data show CDR1 as DFQATT and CDR2 as SNEGSKA (reference sequence). CDR3 bases: TGCAGTGCTCGCCCGGGACTAGATAACACCGGGGAGCTGTTTTTT. This gives the protein CSARPGLDNTGELFF.